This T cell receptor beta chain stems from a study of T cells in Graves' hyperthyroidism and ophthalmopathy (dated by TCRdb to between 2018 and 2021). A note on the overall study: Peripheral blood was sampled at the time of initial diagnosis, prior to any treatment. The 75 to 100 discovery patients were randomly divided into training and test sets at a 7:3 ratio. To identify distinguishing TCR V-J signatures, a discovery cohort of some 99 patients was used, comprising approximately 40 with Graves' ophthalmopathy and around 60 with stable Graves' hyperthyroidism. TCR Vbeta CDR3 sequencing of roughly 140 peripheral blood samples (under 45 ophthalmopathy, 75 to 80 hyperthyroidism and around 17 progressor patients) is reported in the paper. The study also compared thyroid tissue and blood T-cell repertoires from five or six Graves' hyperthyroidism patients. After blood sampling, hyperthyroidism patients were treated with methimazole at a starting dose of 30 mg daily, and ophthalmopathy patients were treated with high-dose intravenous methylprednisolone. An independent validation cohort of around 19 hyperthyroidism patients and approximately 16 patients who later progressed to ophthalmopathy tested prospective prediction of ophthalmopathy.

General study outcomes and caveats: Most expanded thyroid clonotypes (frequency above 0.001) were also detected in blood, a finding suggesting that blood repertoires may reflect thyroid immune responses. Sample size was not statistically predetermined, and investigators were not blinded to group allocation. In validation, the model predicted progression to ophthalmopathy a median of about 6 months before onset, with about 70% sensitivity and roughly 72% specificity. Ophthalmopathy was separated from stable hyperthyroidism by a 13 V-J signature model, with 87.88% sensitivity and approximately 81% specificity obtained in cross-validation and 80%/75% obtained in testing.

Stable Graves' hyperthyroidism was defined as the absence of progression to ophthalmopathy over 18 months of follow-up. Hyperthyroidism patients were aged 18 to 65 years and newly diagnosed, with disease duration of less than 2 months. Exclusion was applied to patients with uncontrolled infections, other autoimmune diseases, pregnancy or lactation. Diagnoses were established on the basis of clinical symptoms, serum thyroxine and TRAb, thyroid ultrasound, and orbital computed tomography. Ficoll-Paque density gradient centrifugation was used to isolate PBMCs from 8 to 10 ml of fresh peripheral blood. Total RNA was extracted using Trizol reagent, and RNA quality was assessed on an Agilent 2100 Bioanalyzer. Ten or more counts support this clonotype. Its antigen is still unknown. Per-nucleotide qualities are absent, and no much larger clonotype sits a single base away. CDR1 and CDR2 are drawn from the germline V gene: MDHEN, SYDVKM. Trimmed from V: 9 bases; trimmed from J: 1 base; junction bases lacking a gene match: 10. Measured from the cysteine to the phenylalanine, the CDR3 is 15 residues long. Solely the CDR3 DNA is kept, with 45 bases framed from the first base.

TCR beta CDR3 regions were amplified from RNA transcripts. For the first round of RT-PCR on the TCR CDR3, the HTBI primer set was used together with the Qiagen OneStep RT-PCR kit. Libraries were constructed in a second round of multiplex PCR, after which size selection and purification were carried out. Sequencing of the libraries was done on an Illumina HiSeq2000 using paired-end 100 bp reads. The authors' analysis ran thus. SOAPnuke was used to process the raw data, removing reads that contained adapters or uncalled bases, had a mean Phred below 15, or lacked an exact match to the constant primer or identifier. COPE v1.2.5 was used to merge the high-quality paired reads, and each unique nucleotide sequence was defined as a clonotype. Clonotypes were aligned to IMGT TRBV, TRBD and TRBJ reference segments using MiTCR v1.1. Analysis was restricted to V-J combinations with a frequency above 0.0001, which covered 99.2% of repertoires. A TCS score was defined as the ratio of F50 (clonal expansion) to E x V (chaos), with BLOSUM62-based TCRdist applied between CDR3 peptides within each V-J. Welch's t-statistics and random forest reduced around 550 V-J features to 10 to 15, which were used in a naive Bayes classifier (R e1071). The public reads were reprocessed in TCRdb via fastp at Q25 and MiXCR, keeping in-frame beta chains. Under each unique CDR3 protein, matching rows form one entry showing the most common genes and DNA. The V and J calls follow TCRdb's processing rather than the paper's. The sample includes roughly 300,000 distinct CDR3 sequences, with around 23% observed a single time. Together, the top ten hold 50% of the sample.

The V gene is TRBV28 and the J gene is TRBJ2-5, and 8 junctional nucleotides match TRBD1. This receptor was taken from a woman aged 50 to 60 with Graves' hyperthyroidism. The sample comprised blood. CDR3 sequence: CASAGTGRFQETQYF. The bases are TGTGCCAGTGCCGGGACAGGAAGATTCCAAGAGACCCAGTACTTC.